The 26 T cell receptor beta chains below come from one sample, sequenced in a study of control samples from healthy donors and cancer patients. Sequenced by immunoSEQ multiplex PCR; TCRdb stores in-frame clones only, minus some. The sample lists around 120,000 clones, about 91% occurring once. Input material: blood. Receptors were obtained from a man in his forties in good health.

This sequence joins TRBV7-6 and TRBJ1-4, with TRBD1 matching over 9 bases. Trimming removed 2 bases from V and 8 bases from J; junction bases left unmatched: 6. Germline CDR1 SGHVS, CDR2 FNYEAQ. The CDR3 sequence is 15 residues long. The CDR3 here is CASSLTDRGGEKLFF. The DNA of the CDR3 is TGTGCCAGCAGCTTAACGGACAGGGGAGGCGAAAAACTGTTTTTT.

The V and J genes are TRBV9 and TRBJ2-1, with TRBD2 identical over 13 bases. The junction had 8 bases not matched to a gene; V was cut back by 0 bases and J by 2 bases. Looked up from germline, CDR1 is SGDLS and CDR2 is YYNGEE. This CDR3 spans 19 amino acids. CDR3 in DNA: TGTGCCAGCAGCGTAGCTGGTACTAGCGGGGGGGCCCCCTACAATGAGCAGTTCTTC. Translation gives CASSVAGTSGGAPYNEQFF.

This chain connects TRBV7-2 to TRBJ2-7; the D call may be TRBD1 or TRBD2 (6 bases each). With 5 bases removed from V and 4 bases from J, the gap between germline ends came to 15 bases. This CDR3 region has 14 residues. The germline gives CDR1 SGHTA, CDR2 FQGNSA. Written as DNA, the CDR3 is TGTGCCAGCAGCCGGGGGCTAGAAGGATACGAGCAGTACTTC. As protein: CASSRGLEGYEQYF. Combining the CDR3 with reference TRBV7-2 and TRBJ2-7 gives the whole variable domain GAGVSQSPSNKVTEKGKDVELRCDPISGHTALYWYRQSLGQGLEFLIYFQGNSAPDKSGLPSDRFSAERTGGSVSTLTIQRTQQEDSAVYLCASSRGLEGYEQYFGPGTRLTVT.

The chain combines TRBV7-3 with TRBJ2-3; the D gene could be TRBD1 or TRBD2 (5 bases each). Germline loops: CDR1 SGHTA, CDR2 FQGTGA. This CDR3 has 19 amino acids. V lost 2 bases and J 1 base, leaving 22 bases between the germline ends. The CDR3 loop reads CASSLLGGGGRARTDTQYF. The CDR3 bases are TGTGCCAGCAGCTTACTCGGTGGGGGTGGAAGGGCCCGCACAGATACGCAGTATTTT.

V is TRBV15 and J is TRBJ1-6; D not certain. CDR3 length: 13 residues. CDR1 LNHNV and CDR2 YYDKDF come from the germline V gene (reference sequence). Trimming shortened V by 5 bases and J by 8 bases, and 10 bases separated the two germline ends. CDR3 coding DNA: TGTGCCACCAGCCAAACTAGGGATTCACCCCTCCACTTT. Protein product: CATSQTRDSPLHF.

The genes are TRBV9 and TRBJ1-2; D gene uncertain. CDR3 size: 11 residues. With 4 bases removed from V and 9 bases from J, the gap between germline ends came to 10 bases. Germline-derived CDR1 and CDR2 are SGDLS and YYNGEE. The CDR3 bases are TGTGCCAGCAGCCATGAACGGAGCTACACCTTC. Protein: CASSHERSYTF.

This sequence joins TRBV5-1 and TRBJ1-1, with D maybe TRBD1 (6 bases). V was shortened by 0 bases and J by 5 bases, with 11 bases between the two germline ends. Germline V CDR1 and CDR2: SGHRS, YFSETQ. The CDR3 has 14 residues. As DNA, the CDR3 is TGCGCCAGCAGCTTGGTTGGGGGGCTAACTGAAGCTTTCTTT. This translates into CASSLVGGLTEAFF.

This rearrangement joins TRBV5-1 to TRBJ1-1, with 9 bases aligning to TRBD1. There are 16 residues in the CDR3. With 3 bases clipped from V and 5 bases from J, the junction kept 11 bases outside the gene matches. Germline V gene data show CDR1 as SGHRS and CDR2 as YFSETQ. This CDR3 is CASSYIQTDRGTEAFF. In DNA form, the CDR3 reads TGCGCCAGCAGCTACATACAAACCGACAGGGGGACTGAAGCTTTCTTT. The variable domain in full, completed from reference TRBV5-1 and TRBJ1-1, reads KAGVTQTPRYLIKTRGQQVTLSCSPISGHRSVSWYQQTPGQGLQFLFEYFSETQRNKGNFPGRFSGRQFSNSRSEMNVSTLELGDSALYLCASSYIQTDRGTEAFFGQGTRLTVV.

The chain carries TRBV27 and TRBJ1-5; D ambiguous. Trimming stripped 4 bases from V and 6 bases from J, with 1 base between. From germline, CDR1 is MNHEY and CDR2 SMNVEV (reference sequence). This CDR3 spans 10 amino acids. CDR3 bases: TGTGCCAGCAGTTCTCAGCCCCAGCATTTT. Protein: CASSSQPQHF.

CDR3 sequence reads: CASSIINLGGVKRSGYGYTF. CDR3 nucleotides: TGTGCCAGTAGTATAATTAACTTGGGAGGGGTGAAACGCTCAGGCTATGGCTACACCTTC. The gene calls are TRBV19 and TRBJ1-2, with a tentative D call TRBD1 (5 bases). With 2 bases removed from V and 4 bases from J, the gap between germline ends came to 29 bases. Germline V gives CDR1 LNHDA, CDR2 SQIVND (reference sequence). This CDR3 is 20 amino acids long.

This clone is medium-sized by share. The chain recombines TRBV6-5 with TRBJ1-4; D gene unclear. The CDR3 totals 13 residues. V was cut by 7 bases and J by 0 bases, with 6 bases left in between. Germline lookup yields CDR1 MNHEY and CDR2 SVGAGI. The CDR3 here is CASKDATNEKLFF. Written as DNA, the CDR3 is TGTGCCAGCAAGGATGCAACTAATGAAAAACTGTTTTTT.

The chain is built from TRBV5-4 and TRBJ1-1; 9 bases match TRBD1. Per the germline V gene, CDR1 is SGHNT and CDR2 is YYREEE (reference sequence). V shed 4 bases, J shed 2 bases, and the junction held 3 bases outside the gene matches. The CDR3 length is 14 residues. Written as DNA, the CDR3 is TGTGCCAGCAGCACAGGGGGCAGTAACACTGAAGCTTTCTTT. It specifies CASSTGGSNTEAFF.

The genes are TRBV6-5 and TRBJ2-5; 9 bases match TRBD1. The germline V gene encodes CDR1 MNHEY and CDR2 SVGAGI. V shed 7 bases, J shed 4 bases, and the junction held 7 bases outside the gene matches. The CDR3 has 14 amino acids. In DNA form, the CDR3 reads TGTGCCAGCACTTCCGACAGGGGGATAGAGACCCAGTACTTC. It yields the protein CASTSDRGIETQYF.

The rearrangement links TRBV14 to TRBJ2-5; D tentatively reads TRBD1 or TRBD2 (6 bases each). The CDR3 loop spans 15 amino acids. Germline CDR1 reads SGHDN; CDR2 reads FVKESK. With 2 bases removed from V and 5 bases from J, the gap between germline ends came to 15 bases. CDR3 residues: CASSQNRVGGETQYF. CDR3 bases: TGTGCCAGCAGCCAAAACAGGGTGGGAGGCGAGACCCAGTACTTC.

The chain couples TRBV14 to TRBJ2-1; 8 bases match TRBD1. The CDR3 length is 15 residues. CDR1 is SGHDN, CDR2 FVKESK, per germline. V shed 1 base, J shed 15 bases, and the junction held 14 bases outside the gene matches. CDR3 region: CASSQAQAGGSPRFF. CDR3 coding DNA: TGTGCCAGCAGCCAAGCGCAGGCAGGGGGCTCCCCTCGGTTCTTC.

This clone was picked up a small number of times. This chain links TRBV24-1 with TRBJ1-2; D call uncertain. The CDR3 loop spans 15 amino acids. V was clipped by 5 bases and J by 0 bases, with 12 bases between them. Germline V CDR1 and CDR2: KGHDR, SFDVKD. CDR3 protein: CATSGSAATNYGYTF. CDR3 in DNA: TGTGCCACCAGTGGGTCGGCAGCTACTAACTATGGCTACACCTTC.

This CDR3 reads CAWSPPQGAHEQYF. The CDR3, as DNA: TGTGCCTGGAGTCCACCTCAGGGGGCCCACGAGCAGTACTTC. The rearrangement joins TRBV30 to TRBJ2-7; 8 bases are a match to TRBD1. Trimming took 2 bases from V and 5 from J; bases not matched to a gene: 8. CDR1 is GTSNPN, CDR2 SVGIG, per germline (reference sequence). The CDR3 spans 14 residues. Full variable domain (missing parts from reference TRBV30 and TRBJ2-7): SQTIHQWPATLVQPVGSPLSLECTVEGTSNPNLYWYRQAAGRGLQLLFYSVGIGQISSEVPQNLSASRPQDRQFILSSKKLLLSDSGFYLCAWSPPQGAHEQYFGPGTRLTVT.

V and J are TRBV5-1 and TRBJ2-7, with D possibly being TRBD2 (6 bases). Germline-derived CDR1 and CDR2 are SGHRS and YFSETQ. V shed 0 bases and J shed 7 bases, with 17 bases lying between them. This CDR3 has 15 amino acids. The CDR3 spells CASSLAGLKMGEQYF. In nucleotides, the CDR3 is TGCGCCAGCAGCTTGGCGGGACTCAAAATGGGGGAGCAGTACTTC.

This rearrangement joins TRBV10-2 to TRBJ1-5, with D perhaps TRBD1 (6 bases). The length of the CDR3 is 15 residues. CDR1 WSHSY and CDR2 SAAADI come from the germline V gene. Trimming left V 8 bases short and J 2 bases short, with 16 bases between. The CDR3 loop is CASGTGTPGNQPQHF. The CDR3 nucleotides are TGCGCCAGCGGAACCGGGACACCCGGCAATCAGCCCCAGCATTTT.

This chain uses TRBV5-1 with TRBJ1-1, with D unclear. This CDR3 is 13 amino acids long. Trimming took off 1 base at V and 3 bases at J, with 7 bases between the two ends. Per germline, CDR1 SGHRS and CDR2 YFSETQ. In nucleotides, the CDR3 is TGCGCCAGCAGCTTGATTGAGTACACTGAAGCTTTCTTT. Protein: CASSLIEYTEAFF.

The CDR3 DNA sequence: TGCGCCAGCTCCCGTAGGGCGGCAGCTAGCACAGATACGCAGTATTTT. This translates into CASSRRAAASTDTQYF. The genes are TRBV5-1 and TRBJ2-3; D gene uncertain. Germline-derived CDR1 and CDR2 are SGHRS and YFSETQ. CDR3 length: 16 amino acids. Trimming pared 7 bases from V and 0 bases from J, leaving 18 bases between.

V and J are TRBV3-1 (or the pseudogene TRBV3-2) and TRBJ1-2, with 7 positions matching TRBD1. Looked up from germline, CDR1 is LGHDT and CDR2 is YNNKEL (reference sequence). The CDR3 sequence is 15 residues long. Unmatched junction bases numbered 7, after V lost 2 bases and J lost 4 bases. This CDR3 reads CASSQLLQGTYGYTF. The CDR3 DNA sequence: TGTGCCAGCAGCCAACTTTTACAGGGGACCTATGGCTACACCTTC.

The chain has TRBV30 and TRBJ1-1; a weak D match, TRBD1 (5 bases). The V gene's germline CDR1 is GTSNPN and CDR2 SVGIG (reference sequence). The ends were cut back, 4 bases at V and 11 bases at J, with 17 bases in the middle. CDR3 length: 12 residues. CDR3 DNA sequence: TGTGCCTGGACCCCGGGGGGGGATCGCGCTTTCTTT. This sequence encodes CAWTPGGDRAFF.

The CDR3 sequence: CASSPLAGSNTEAFF. The CDR3 region has the DNA TGTGCCAGCTCACCACTGGCGGGGTCTAACACTGAAGCTTTCTTT. The chain is built from TRBV18 and TRBJ1-1; the D is unclear. Germline loops: CDR1 KGHSH, CDR2 LQKENI. V was cut by 1 base and J by 2 bases, with 11 bases left in between. This CDR3 contains 15 residues.

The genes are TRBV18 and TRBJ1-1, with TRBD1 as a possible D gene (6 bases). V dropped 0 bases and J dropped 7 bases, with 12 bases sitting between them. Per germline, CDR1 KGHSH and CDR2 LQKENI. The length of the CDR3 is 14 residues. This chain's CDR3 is CASSPPTGALEAFF. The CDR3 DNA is TGTGCCAGCTCACCACCGACGGGGGCCCTTGAAGCTTTCTTT.

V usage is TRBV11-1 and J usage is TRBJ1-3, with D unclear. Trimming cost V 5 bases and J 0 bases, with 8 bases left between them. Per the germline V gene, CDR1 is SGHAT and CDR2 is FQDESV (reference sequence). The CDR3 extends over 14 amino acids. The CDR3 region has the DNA TGTGCCAGCAGCCTGGATCTCTCTGGAAACACCATATATTTT. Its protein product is CASSLDLSGNTIYF.